Included here is one T cell receptor (beta chain) sequence, with context. Its cognate antigen is unknown. The sample is drawn from a study of T cells after yellow fever vaccination. Trimming took off 2 bases at V and 4 bases at J, with 5 bases between the two ends. CDR3 length: 12 residues. Study observations and caveats: Though it reached lower strength, the secondary response hit its peak faster, day 5 versus 15.

TCRdb passed the 5' RACE reads through MiXCR, listing each CDR3 protein once. The sample shows about 160,000 distinct CDR3 sequences, 6% to 7.5% of them seen only once. This chain connects TRBV12-3 or TRBV12-4 to TRBJ1-2; D remains ambiguous. Here the sequenced sample was CD4+ T cells sorted from PBMCs, taken 5 days after the first yellow fever vaccination. This receptor was identified in a man aged 18 to 29 who received the YFV17D yellow fever vaccine. CDR3 residues: CASSLQSYGYTF. For the CDR3, the DNA is TGTGCCAGCAGTTTACAGTCCTATGGCTACACCTTC.